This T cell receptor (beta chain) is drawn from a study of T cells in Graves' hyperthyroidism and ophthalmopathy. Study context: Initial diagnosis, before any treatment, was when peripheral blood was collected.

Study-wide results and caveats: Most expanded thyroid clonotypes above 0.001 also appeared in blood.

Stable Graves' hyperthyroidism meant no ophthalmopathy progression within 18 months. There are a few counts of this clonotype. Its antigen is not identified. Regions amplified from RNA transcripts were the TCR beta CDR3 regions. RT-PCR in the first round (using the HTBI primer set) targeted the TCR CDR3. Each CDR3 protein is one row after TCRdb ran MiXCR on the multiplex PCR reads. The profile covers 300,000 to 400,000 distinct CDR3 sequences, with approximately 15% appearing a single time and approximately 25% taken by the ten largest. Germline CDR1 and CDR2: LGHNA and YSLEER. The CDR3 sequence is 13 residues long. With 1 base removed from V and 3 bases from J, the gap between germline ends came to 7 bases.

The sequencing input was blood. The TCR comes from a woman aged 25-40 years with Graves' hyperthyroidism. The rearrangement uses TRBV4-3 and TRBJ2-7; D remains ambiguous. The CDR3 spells CASSQVKSYEQYF. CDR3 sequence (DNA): TGCGCCAGCAGCCAAGTTAAAAGCTACGAGCAGTACTTC.